This T cell receptor beta chain was recovered during a study of identical twins. Study-wide points: Twin-shared out-of-frame alpha sequences were enriched for low generation probability.

TCRdb analysed the 5' RACE reads with MiXCR anew, one entry per CDR3 protein. The table has roughly 290,000 distinct CDR3 sequences, roughly 10% seen once. This clonotype was detected many times. No antigen is known for it. V gave up 6 bases and J gave up 2 bases, with 15 bases separating them. Germline V CDR1 and CDR2: MNHEY, SMNVEV (reference sequence). The CDR3 has 15 amino acids. This same sample was also taken into another study, of yellow fever vaccine responses in identical twins.

The chain recombines TRBV27 with TRBJ2-3; a weak D match, TRBD1 (6 bases). This TCR was recovered from a woman younger than 35 in good health. Sequencing was done on a sample of CD8+ T cells sorted from blood. DNA of the CDR3: TGTGCCAGCAGCAATGTTCAGGGGTCCACAGATACGCAGTATTTT. This codes for CASSNVQGSTDTQYF.